The source of this TCR beta chain is a study of blood T cells in healthy people across ages (dated by TCRdb to between 2015 and 2017). Regarding the study in general: In model experiments, template switching captured roughly one uniquely barcoded TCR beta cDNA molecule for every two T cells. The donors were divided into four age groups: young (average around 15 years), middle-aged (around 37), aged (under 70) and long-lived (roughly 82). Donors of different ages were randomly distributed across sequencing lanes to avoid experimental bias. Two additional independent replicas of 1 million unique cDNA reads from the same blood draw were analyzed for two donors (one aged 18 to 30 and one aged 80 or older). The study measured age-related changes in TCR beta repertoire diversity using deep sequencing normalized with unique cDNA molecular identifiers.

The protocol used for the library was 5' RACE. The sample was run on an Illumina HiSeq 2500. A second PCR of roughly 7 to 11 cycles was performed with a sample-barcoded 5' primer and a J-beta primer mix. A template-switch 5' adaptor carrying 12 random nucleotides introduced a unique molecular identifier onto each TCR beta cDNA molecule. At least 2.5 million CDR3-containing paired-end reads were obtained from each sample. First-strand cDNA was synthesized from all RNA with the Mint cDNA synthesis kit, primed by a TRBC-specific oligonucleotide. All cDNA was treated with uracil-DNA glycosylase and then went through a first 18-cycle PCR with the universal primers M1SS and BC2_uni_R. The published analysis was carried out like this. For normalization, 1 million high-quality reads were randomly selected from each sample, with every read carrying a distinct molecular identifier. Reads sharing molecular identifiers were discarded rather than binned into consensus sequences. CDR3 identification, clonotype clustering and error correction used MiTCR with a Q25 quality threshold and the strictest error-elimination algorithm. A nonparametric unseen species model with Euler transformation was used to estimate a lower bound on total TCR beta diversity. The public reads were quality trimmed at Q25 with fastp and then assembled into clones with MiXCR by TCRdb, keeping productive beta chains. Every entry covers one CDR3 protein and lists the most common genes and DNA from its rows. TCRdb, not the original authors, processed these V and J calls. This sample is represented by about 800,000 distinct CDR3 sequences; about half of them were singletons. The top ten clonotypes cover around 18% of the sample.

The donors were roughly 38 Caucasian individuals from Russia, aged about 6 to 95 years, who were systemically healthy. Each donor gave 8 to 10 milliliters of peripheral blood, collected into EDTA-treated Vacutainer tubes. Ficoll-Paque density-gradient centrifugation was used to isolate PBMCs, with at least 7 million obtained per sample. Total RNA, at least 5.5 micrograms per sample, was extracted from PBMCs with Trizol reagent. The percentages of naive CD45RAhigh/CD27high T cells were determined by flow cytometry on a PBMC aliquot from every donor. CDR3 length: 15 amino acids, cysteine to phenylalanine. Only the CDR3 DNA is retained, 45 bases long and in frame from the first base. V and J are truncated by 2 bases and 2 bases respectively, leaving an intervening sequence of 10 bases. According to the germline V gene, CDR1 reads MNHEY and CDR2 reads SVGEGT. A note on this clonotype: Its antigen is still unknown. It has no much larger one-base neighbor in the sample; base qualities were not kept.

The paper as a whole reports these results and caveats: As age increased, observed TCR beta diversity per million T cells dropped in a roughly linear way, and a significant reduction was already evident by age about 40. Compared with the aged group, the long-lived group had more naive CD4+ T cells, fewer expanded clones and increased TCR diversity, a pattern suggesting age selection. A strong correlation was found between observed TCR beta diversity and the percentage of naive T cells measured by flow cytometry. Since profiling was done on bulk unsorted PBMCs, naive and antigen-experienced compartments could not be conclusively compared. Estimates of total diversity based on one million sequenced T cells were regarded as lower bounds and as underestimates. Because donor CMV infection status was unknown, age-related changes in expanded clonotypes were potentially confounded.

This receptor chain uses TRBV6-2 or TRBV6-3 and TRBJ2-1, with the D gene too uncertain to name. The sequencing input was blood. The TCR originated in an elderly man in good health. The DNA sequence is given as TGTGCCAGCAGTTACCTTAACAGTCCCTACAATGAGCAGTTCTTC. Its protein reads: CASSYLNSPYNEQFF.